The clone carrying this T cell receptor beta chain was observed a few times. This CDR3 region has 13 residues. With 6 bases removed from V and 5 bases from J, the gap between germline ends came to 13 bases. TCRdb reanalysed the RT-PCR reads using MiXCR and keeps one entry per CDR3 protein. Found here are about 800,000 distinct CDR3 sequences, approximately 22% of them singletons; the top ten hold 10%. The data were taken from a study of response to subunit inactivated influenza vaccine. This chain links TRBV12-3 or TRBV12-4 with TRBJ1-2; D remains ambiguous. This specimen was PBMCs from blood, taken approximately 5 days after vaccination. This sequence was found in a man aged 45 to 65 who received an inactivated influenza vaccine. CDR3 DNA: TGTGCCAGCAGCTCTCGGGGAGAATATGGCTACACCTTC. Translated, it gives CASSSRGEYGYTF.